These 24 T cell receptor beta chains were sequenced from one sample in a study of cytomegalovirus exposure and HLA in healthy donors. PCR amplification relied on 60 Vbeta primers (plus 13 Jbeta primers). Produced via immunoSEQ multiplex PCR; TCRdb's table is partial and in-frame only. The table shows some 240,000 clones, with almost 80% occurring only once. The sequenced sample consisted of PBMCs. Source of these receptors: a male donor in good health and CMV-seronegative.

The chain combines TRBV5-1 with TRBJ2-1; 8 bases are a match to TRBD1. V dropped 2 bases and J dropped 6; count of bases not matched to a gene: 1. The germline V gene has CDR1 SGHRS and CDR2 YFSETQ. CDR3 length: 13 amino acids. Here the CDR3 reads CASSFTGGNEQFF. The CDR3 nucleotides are TGCGCCAGCAGCTTCACAGGGGGCAATGAGCAGTTCTTC.

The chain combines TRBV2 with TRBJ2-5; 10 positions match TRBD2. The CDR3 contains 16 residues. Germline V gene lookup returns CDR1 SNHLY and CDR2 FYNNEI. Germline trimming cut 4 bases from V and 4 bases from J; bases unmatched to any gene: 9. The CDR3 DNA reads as TGTGCCAGCAGTGTGTCGCTAGCGGGAGTTTTAGAGACCCAGTACTTC. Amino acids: CASSVSLAGVLETQYF.

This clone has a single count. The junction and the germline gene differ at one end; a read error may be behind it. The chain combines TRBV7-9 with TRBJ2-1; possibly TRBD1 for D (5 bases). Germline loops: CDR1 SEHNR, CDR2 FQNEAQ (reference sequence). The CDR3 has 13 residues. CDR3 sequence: CSSSQGTYNEQFF. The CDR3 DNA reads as TGTTCCAGCAGCCAGGGAACCTACAATGAGCAGTTCTTC.

The CDR3 nucleotides read TGTGCCAGCAGCCAAACGGACAAGAAGAACACTGAAGCTTTCTTT. Amino acids: CASSQTDKKNTEAFF. The V call is TRBV16, the J call TRBJ1-1, with D perhaps matching TRBD1 (5 bases). V was clipped by 2 bases and J by 1 base, with 11 bases between them. This CDR3 is 15 amino acids long. Germline V lookup: CDR1 KGHSY, CDR2 FQNENV.

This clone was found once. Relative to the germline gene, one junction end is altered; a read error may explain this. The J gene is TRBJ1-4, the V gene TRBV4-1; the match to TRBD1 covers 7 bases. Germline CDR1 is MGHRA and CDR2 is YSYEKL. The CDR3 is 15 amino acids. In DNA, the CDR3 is TGTGCCAGCAGCCAAGACAGGGCCCCAAATGAAAAACTGTTTTTT. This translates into CASSQDRAPNEKLFF.

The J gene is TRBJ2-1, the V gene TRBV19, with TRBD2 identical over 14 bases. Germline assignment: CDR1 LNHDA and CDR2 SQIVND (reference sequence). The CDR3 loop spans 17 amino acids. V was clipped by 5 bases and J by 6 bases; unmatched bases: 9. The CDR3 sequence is CASSPSGLAGVSNEQFF. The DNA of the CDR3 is TGTGCCAGTAGTCCTTCGGGACTAGCGGGAGTTAGCAATGAGCAGTTCTTC.

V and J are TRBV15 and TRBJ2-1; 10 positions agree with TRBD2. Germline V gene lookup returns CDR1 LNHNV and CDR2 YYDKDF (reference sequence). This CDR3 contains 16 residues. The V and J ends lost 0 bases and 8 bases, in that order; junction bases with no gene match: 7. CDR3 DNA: TGTGCCACCAGCAGAGAAGGGACTAGCGACGGAGATGAGCAGTTCTTC. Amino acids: CATSREGTSDGDEQFF.

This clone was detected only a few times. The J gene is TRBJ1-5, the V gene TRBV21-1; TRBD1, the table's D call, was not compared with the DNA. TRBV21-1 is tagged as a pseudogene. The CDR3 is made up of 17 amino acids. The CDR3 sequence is CASIASGTGDDNQPQHF. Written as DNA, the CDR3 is TGTGCCAGCATCGCCTCCGGGACAGGGGACGACAATCAGCCCCAGCATTTT.

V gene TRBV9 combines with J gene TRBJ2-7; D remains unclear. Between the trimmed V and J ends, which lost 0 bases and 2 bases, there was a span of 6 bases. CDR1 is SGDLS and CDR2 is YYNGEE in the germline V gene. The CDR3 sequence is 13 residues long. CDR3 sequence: CASSVEPPYEQYF. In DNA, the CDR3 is TGTGCCAGCAGCGTAGAGCCGCCCTACGAGCAGTACTTC.

The CDR3 sequence: CATSRDRGDSGGYTF. CDR3 DNA: TGTGCCACCAGCAGAGATCGGGGGGATAGTGGGGGCTACACCTTC. The V and J genes are TRBV15 and TRBJ1-2; possible D gene TRBD1, 5 bases. The CDR3 is 15 amino acids. V was trimmed by 0 bases and J by 8 bases, leaving 16 bases between them. Germline-derived CDR1 and CDR2 are LNHNV and YYDKDF (reference sequence).

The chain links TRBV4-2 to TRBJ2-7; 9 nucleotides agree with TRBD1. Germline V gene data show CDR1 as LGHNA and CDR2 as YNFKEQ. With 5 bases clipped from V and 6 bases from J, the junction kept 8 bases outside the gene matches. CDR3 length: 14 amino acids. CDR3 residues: CASSFRDRASEQYF. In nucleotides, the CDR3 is TGTGCCAGCAGCTTCCGGGACAGGGCGTCCGAGCAGTACTTC.

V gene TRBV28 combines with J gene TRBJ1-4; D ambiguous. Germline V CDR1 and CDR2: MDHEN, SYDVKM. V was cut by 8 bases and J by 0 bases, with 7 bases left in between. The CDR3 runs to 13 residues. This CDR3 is CASDSSTNEKLFF. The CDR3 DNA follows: TGTGCCAGCGACTCGTCAACTAATGAAAAACTGTTTTTT.

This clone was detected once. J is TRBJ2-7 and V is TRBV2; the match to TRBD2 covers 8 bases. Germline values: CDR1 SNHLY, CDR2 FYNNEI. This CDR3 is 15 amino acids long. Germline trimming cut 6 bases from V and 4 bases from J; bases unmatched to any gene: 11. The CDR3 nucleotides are TGTGCCAGCAGACTGGACGGTAGCGGGATTTACGAGCAGTACTTC. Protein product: CASRLDGSGIYEQYF.

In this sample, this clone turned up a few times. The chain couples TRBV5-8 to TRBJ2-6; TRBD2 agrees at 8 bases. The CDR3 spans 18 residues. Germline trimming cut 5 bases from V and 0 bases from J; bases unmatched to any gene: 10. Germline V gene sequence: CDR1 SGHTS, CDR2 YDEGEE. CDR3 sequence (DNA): TGTGCCAGCAGGCTAGCGGGCATTCAAGTCTCTGGGGCCAACGTCCTGACTTTC. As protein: CASRLAGIQVSGANVLTF. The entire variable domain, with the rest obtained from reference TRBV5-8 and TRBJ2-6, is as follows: EAGVTQSPTHLIKTRGQQATLRCSPISGHTSVYWYQQALGLGLQFLLWYDEGEERNRGNFPPRFSGRQFPNYSSELNVNALELEDSALYLCASRLAGIQVSGANVLTFGAGSRLTVL.

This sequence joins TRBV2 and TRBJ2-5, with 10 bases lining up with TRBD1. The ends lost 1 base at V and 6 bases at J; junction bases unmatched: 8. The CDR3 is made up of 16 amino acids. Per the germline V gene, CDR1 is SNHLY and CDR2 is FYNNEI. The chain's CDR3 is CASSEGVTGGRKTQYF. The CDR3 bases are TGTGCCAGCAGTGAAGGAGTGACAGGGGGCCGAAAGACCCAGTACTTC.

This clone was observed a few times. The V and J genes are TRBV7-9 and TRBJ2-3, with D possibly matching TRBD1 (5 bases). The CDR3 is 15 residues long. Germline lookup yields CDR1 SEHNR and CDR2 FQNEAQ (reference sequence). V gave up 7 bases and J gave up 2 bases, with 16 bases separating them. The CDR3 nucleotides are TGTGCCAGCAACATACAGGACGGATTCACAGATACGCAGTATTTT. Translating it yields CASNIQDGFTDTQYF.

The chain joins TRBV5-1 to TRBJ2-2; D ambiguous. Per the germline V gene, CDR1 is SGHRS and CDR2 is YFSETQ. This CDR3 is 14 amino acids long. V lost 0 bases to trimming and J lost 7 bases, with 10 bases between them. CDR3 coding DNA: TGCGCCAGCAGCTTGGTCCTAGATGACGGGGAGCTGTTTTTT. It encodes CASSLVLDDGELFF.

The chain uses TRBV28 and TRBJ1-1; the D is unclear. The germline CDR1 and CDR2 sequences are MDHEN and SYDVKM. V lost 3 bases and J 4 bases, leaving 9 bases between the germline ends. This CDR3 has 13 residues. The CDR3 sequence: CASSFGVSTEAFF. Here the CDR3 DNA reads TGTGCCAGCAGTTTCGGGGTGAGCACTGAAGCTTTCTTT. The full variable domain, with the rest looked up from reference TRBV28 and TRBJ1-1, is DVKVTQSSRYLVKRTGEKVFLECVQDMDHENMFWYRQDPGLGLRLIYFSYDVKMKEKGDIPEGYSVSREKKERFSLILESASTNQTSMYLCASSFGVSTEAFFGQGTRLTVV.

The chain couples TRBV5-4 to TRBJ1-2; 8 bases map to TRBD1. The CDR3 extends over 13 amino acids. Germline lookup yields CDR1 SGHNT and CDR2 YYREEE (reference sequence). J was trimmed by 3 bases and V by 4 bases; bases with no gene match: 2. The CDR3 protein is CASSPGQDYGYTF. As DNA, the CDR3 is TGTGCCAGCAGCCCGGGACAGGACTATGGCTACACCTTC.

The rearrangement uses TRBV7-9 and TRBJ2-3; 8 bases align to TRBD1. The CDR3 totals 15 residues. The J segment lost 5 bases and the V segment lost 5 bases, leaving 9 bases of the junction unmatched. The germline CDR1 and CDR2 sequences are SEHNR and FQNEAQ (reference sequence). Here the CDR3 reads CASSLDRARVDTQYF. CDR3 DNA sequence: TGTGCCAGCAGCCTGGACAGGGCCCGGGTAGATACGCAGTATTTT. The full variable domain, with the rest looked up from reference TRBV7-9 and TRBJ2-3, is DTGVSQNPRHKITKRGQNVTFRCDPISEHNRLYWYRQTLGQGPEFLTYFQNEAQLEKSRLLSDRFSAERPKGSFSTLEIQRTEQGDSAMYLCASSLDRARVDTQYFGPGTRLTVL.

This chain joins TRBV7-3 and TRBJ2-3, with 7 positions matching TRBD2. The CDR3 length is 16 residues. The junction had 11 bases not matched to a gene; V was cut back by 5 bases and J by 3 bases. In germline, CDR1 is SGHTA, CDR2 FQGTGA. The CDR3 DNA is TGTGCCAGCAGCCGGGGCCTCCCGGGAGGAACAGATACGCAGTATTTT. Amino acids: CASSRGLPGGTDTQYF.

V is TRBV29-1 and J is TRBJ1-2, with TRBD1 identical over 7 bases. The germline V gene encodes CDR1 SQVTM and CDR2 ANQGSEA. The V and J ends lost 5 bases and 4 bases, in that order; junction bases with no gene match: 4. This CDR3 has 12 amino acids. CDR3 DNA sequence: TGCAGCGTTCGGGACAGCACCTATGGCTACACCTTC. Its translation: CSVRDSTYGYTF.

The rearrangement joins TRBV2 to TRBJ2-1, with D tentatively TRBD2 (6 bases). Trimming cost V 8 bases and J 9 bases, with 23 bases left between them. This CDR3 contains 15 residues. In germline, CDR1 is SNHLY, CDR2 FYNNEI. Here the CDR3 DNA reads TGTGCCAGCCGGAGGGTGATGGGAGAAGGCGGTGAGCAGTTCTTC. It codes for CASRRVMGEGGEQFF. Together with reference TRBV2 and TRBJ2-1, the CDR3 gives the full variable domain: EPEVTQTPSHQVTQMGQEVILRCVPISNHLYFYWYRQILGQKVEFLVSFYNNEISEKSEIFDDQFSVERPDGSNFTLKIRSTKLEDSAMYFCASRRVMGEGGEQFFGPGTRLTVL.

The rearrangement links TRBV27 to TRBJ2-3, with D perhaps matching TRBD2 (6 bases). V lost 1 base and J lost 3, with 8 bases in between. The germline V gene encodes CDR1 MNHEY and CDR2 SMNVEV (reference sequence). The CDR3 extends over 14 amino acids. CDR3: CASSLLRETDTQYF. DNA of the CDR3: TGTGCCAGCAGTTTATTGCGGGAAACAGATACGCAGTATTTT.